Below, one T cell receptor (beta chain) is given with its context. What it binds is unknown. At one end, the junction sequence differs from germline, possibly due to a read error. In building TCR beta libraries, iRepertoire HTBI primers were used together with Arm-PCR of CDR3 regions. TCRdb reanalysed the multiplex PCR reads using MiXCR and keeps one entry per CDR3 protein. Of hundreds of thousands of distinct CDR3 sequences listed, roughly 15% are singletons. This sample stems from a study of regulatory T cells in long-lasting Graves disease. Study-wide background: The study enrolled newly diagnosed Graves' patients on antithyroid drugs under 3 months.

CDR3 length equals 15 residues. CDR1 and CDR2 (germline): SNHLY, FYNNEI. As to time point: newly diagnosed GD, antithyroid drugs for less than 3 months. With RNA extracted from PBMCs as input, the TCR library was made. Whole-study results and caveats: Persistent patients shared 2,500 to 3,000 public clonotypes among themselves. Newly diagnosed patients shared fewer, at about a thousand.

These sequences were also reported in another study, on T cells in Graves' hyperthyroidism and ophthalmopathy.

The TCR originated in a young woman with Graves disease. The sample in question was peripheral blood mononuclear cells (PBMCs), obtained at new diagnosis, from a patient treated with antithyroid drugs. J is TRBJ2-5 and V is TRBV2; TRBD2 aligns across 11 bases. The CDR3 is CASSQGLAGLETQYF. In DNA, the CDR3 is TGCGCCAGCAGCCAAGGACTAGCGGGTCTGGAGACCCAGTACTTC. Combining the CDR3 with reference TRBV2 and TRBJ2-5 gives the whole variable domain EPEVTQTPSHQVTQMGQEVILRCVPISNHLYFYWYRQILGQKVEFLVSFYNNEISEKSEIFDDQFSVERPDGSNFTLKIRSTKLEDSAMYFCASSQGLAGLETQYFGPGTRLLVL.